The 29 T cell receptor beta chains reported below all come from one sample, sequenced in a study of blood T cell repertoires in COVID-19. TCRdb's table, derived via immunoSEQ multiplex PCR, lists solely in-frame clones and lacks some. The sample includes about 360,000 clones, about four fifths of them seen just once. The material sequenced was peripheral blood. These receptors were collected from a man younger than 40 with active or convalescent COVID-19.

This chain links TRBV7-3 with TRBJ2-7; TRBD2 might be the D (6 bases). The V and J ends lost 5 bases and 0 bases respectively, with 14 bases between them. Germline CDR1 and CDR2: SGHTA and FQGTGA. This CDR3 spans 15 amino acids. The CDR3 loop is CASSLGGTTSYEQYF. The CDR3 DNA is TGTGCCAGCAGCCTCGGGGGTACTACCTCCTACGAGCAGTACTTC.

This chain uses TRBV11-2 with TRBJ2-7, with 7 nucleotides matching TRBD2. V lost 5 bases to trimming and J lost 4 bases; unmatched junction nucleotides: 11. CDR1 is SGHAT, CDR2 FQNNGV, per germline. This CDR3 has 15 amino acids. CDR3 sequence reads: CASSELGRGRYEQYF. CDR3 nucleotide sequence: TGTGCCAGCAGCGAACTTGGGCGGGGGAGGTACGAGCAGTACTTC.

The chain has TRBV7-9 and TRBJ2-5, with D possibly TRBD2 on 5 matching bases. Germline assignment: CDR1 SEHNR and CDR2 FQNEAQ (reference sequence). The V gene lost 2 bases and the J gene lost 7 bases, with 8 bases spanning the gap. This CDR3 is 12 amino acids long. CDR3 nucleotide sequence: TGTGCCAGCAGCTTACTGAGCGGGACCCAGTACTTC. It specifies CASSLLSGTQYF.

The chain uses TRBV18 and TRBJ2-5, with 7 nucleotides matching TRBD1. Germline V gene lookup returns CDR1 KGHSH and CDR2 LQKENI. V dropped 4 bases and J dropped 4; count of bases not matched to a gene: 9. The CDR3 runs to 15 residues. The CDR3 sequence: CASSQEQGYGETQYF. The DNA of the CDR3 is TGTGCCAGCTCACAAGAACAGGGGTACGGAGAGACCCAGTACTTC.

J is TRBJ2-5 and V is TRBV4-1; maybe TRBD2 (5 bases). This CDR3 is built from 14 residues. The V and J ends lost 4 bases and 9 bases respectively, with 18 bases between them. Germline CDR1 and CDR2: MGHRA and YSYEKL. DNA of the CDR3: TGCGCCAGCAGCCGCCTTGGGAGTCCTTGGTCCCAGTACTTC. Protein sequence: CASSRLGSPWSQYF.

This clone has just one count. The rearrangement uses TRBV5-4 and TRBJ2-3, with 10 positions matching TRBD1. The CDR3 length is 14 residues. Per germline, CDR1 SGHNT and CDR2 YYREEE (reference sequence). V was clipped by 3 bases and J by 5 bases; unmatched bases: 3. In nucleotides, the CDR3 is TGTGCCAGCAGCTCAGGACAGGGGGAAGATACGCAGTATTTT. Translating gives CASSSGQGEDTQYF.

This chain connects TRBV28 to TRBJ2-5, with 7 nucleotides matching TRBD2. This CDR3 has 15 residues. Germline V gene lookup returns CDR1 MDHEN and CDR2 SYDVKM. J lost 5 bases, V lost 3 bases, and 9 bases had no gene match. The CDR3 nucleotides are TGTGCCAGCAGTTTGGGGGGGGTAGTCCTTGAGACCCAGTACTTC. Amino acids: CASSLGGVVLETQYF.

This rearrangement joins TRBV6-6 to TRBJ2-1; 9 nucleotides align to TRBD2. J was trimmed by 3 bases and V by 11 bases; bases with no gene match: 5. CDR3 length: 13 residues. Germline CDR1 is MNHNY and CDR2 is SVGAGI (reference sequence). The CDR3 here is CAGSSGNYNEQFF. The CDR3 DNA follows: TGTGCCGGATCTAGCGGGAACTACAATGAGCAGTTCTTC.

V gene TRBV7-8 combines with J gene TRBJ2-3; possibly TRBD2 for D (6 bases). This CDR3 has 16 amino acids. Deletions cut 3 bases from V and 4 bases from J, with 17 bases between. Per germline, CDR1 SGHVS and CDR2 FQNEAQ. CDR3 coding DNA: TGTGCCAGCAGCTTGGGGTGGGGAGGCATGGCAGATACGCAGTATTTT. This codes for CASSLGWGGMADTQYF. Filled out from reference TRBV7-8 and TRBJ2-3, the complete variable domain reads GAGVSQSPRYKVAKRGQDVALRCDPISGHVSLFWYQQALGQGPEFLTYFQNEAQLDKSGLPSDRFFAERPEGSVSTLKIQRTQQEDSAVYLCASSLGWGGMADTQYFGPGTRLTVL.

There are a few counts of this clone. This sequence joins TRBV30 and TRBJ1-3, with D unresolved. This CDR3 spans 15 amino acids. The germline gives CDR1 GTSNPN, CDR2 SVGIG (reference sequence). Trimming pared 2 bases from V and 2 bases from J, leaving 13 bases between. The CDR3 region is CAWSRQSGAGNTIYF. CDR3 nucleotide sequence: TGTGCCTGGAGTCGGCAAAGCGGGGCTGGAAACACCATATATTTT. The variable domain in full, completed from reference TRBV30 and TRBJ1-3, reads SQTIHQWPATLVQPVGSPLSLECTVEGTSNPNLYWYRQAAGRGLQLLFYSVGIGQISSEVPQNLSASRPQDRQFILSSKKLLLSDSGFYLCAWSRQSGAGNTIYFGEGSWLTVV.

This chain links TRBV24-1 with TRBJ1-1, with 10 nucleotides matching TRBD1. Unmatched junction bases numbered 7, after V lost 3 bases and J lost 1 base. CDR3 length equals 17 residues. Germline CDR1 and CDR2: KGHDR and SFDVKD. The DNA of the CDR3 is TGTGCCACCAGTGATCCCGACAGGGGGCGGGGGAACACTGAAGCTTTCTTT. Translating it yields CATSDPDRGRGNTEAFF.

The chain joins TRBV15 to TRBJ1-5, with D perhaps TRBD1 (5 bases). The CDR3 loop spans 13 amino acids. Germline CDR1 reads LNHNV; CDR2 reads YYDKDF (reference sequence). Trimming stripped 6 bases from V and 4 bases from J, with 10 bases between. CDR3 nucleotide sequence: TGTGCCACCAGGGCTACAGGTAATCAGCCCCAGCATTTT. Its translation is CATRATGNQPQHF.

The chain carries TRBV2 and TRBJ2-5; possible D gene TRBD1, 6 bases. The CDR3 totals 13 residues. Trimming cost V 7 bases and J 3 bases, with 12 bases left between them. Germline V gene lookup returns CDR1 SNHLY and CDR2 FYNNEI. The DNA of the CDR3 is TGTGCCAGCAAGCAGGGGAGAGAAGAGACCCAGTACTTC. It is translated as CASKQGREETQYF.

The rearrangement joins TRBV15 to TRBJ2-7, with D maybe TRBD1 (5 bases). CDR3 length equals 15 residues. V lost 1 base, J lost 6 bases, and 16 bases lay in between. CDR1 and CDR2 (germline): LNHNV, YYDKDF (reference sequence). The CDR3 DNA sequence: TGTGCCACCAGCAGAGGACAGCCTACCCTCCCCGAGCAGTACTTC. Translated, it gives CATSRGQPTLPEQYF.

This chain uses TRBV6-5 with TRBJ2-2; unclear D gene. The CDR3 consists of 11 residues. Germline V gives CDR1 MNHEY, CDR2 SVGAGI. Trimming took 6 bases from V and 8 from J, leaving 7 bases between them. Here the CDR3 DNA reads TGTGCCAGCAGATTCACAGGGGAGCTGTTTTTT. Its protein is CASRFTGELFF.

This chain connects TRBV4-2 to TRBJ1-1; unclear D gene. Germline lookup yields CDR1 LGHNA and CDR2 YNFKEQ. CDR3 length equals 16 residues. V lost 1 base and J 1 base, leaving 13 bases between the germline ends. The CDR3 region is CASSQVDGRENTEAFF. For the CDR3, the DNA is TGTGCCAGCAGCCAAGTCGACGGGCGGGAGAACACTGAAGCTTTCTTT.

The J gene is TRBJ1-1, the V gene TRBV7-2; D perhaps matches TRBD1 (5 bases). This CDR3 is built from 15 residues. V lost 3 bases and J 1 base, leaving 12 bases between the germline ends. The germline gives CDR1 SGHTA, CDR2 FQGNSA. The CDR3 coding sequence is TGTGCCAGCAGCTTCCCAGGGCTGAGGAACACTGAAGCTTTCTTT. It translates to CASSFPGLRNTEAFF.

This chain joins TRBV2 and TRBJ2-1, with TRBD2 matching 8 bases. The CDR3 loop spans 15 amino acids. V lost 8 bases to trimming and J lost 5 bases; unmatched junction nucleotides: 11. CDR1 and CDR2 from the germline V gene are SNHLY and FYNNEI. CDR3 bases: TGTGCCAGCTTATCGCCGGGACTAGGGGACAATGAGCAGTTCTTC. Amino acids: CASLSPGLGDNEQFF.

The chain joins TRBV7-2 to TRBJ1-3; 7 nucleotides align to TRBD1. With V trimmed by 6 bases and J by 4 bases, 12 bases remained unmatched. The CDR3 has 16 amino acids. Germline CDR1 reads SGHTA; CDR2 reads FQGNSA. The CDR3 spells CASSPLHRGTGNTIYF. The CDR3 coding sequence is TGTGCCAGCAGTCCACTGCACAGGGGAACCGGAAACACCATATATTTT.

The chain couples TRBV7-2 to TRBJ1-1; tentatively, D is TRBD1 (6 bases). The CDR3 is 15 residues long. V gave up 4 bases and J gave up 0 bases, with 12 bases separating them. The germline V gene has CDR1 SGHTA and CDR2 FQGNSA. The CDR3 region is CASSSQGWVNTEAFF. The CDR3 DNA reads TGTGCCAGCAGCTCACAGGGTTGGGTGAACACTGAAGCTTTCTTT. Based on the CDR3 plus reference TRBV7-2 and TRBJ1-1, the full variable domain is GAGVSQSPSNKVTEKGKDVELRCDPISGHTALYWYRQSLGQGLEFLIYFQGNSAPDKSGLPSDRFSAERTGGSVSTLTIQRTQQEDSAVYLCASSSQGWVNTEAFFGQGTRLTVV.

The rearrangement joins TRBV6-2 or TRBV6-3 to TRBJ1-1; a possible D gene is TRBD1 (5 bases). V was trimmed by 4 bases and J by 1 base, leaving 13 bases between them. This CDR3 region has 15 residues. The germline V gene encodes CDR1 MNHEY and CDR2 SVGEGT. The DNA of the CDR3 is TGTGCCAGCAGTTCCCAGGGCCCTGGGAACACTGAAGCTTTCTTT. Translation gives CASSSQGPGNTEAFF.

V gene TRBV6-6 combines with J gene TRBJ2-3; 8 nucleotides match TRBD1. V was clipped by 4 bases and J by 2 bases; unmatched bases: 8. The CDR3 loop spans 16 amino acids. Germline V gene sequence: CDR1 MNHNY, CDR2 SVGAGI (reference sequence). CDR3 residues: CASSSHKTGATDTQYF. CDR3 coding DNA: TGTGCCAGCAGTTCCCACAAGACAGGGGCCACAGATACGCAGTATTTT.

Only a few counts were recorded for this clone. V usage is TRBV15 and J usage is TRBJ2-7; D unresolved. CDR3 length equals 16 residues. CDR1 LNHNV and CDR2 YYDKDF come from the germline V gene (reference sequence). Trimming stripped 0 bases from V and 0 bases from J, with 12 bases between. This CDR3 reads CATSRDIHSSSYEQYF. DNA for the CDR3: TGTGCCACCAGCAGAGATATCCACTCTAGCTCCTACGAGCAGTACTTC.

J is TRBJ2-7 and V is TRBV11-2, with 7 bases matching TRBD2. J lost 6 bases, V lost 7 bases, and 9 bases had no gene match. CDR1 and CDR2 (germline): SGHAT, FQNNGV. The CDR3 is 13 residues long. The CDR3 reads CASNPWGGFEQYF. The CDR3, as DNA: TGTGCCAGCAACCCCTGGGGGGGGTTCGAGCAGTACTTC.

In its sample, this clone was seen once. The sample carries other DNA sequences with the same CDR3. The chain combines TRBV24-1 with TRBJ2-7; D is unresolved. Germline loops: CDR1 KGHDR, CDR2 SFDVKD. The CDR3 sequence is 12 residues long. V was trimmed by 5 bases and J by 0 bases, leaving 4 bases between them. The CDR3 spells CATSGGSYEQYF. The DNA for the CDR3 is TGTGCCACCAGTGGCGGCTCCTACGAGCAGTACTTC.

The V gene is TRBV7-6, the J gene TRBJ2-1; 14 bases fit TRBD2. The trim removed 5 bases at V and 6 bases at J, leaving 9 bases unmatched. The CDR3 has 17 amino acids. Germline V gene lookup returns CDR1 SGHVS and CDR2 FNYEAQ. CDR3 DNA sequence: TGTGCCAGCAGCCCAAGGACTAGCGGGAGGCTCCTCAATGAGCAGTTCTTC. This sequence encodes CASSPRTSGRLLNEQFF.

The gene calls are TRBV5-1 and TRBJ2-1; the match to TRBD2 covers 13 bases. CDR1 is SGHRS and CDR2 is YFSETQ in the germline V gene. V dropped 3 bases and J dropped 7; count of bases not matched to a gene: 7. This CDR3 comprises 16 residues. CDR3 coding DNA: TGCGCCAGCAGCTGGACCGGGACTAGCGGGGCAAATGAGCAGTTCTTC. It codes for CASSWTGTSGANEQFF.

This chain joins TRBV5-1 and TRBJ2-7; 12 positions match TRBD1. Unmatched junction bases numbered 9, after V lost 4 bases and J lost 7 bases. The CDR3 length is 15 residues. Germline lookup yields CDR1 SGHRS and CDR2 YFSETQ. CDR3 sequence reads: CASSTRDRGLLEQYF. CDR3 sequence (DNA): TGCGCCAGCAGCACGCGGGACAGGGGGCTTTTGGAGCAGTACTTC.

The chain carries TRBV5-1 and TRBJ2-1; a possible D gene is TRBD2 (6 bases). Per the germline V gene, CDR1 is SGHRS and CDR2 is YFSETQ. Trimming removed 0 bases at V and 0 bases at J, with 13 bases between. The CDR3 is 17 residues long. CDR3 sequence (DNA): TGCGCCAGCAGCTTGGGCCCCGGGACTGGCTCCTACAATGAGCAGTTCTTC. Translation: CASSLGPGTGSYNEQFF. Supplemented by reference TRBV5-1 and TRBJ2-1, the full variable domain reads KAGVTQTPRYLIKTRGQQVTLSCSPISGHRSVSWYQQTPGQGLQFLFEYFSETQRNKGNFPGRFSGRQFSNSRSEMNVSTLELGDSALYLCASSLGPGTGSYNEQFFGPGTRLTVL.